The 31 T cell receptor beta chains in this list originate from one sample, sequenced in a study of T cell responses to AZD1222 COVID-19 vaccine. Libraries were prepared by immunoSEQ multiplex PCR; TCRdb keeps only in-frame clonotypes and omits some of them. The data hold more than 150,000 clones, with roughly 92% observed a single time. The sample here was peripheral blood, taken on day 0 of AZD1222 vaccination. These receptors originate from an adult in good health.

The V gene is TRBV7-2, the J gene TRBJ1-4, with 8 bases lining up with TRBD1. V shed 5 bases and J 10 bases; nucleotides not matched to a gene: 9. This CDR3 has 14 residues. Germline CDR1 reads SGHTA; CDR2 reads FQGNSA. The CDR3 spells CASSPGQGLGKLFF. The CDR3 bases are TGTGCCAGCAGCCCCGGACAGGGTTTGGGAAAACTGTTTTTT.

The V and J genes are TRBV2 and TRBJ1-1; D ambiguous. Trimming shortened V by 4 bases and J by 6 bases, and 15 bases separated the two germline ends. Germline V gives CDR1 SNHLY, CDR2 FYNNEI. The CDR3 runs 14 residues. CDR3: CASSASQVSPEAFF. The CDR3 nucleotides read TGTGCCAGCAGTGCTTCCCAGGTGAGTCCTGAAGCTTTCTTT. Combining the CDR3 with reference TRBV2 and TRBJ1-1 gives the whole variable domain EPEVTQTPSHQVTQMGQEVILRCVPISNHLYFYWYRQILGQKVEFLVSFYNNEISEKSEIFDDQFSVERPDGSNFTLKIRSTKLEDSAMYFCASSASQVSPEAFFGQGTRLTVV.

This chain uses TRBV24-1 with TRBJ2-7; 11 bases map to TRBD1. CDR1 is KGHDR, CDR2 SFDVKD, per germline. V was clipped by 11 bases and J by 6 bases; unmatched bases: 5. This CDR3 has 12 residues. CDR3 coding DNA: TGTGCCATCAGGACAGGGGGCTTCGAGCAGTACTTC. Protein: CAIRTGGFEQYF.

The V call is TRBV11-2, the J call TRBJ1-2; 7 bases map to TRBD1. J gave up 3 bases and V 6 bases, and 7 bases lay outside the gene matches. Germline assignment: CDR1 SGHAT and CDR2 FQNNGV. The CDR3 consists of 14 residues. CDR3 sequence: CASSPTGSDYGYTF. Here the CDR3 DNA reads TGTGCCAGCAGTCCGACAGGGAGTGACTATGGCTACACCTTC.

This chain uses TRBV3-1 (or the pseudogene TRBV3-2) with TRBJ1-5; D gene uncertain. CDR1 is LGHDT and CDR2 is YNNKEL in the germline V gene (reference sequence). V was trimmed by 4 bases and J by 0 bases, leaving 4 bases between them. The CDR3 runs to 13 residues. The CDR3 region is CASSLSSNQPQHF. The CDR3 bases are TGTGCCAGCAGCCTATCTAGCAATCAGCCCCAGCATTTT.

This clone was seen only once. The CDR3 is CASRETGFIEKLFF. The CDR3 DNA follows: TGTGCCAGCAGAGAAACAGGGTTCATAGAAAAACTGTTTTTT. The chain joins TRBV6-6 to TRBJ1-4; possibly TRBD1 for D (6 bases). Trimming stripped 6 bases from V and 8 bases from J, with 16 bases between. Germline V gene sequence: CDR1 MNHNY, CDR2 SVGAGI (reference sequence). The CDR3 is 14 amino acids.

This clone has a single count. The J gene is TRBJ2-7, the V gene TRBV7-8; D possibly corresponds to TRBD2 (6 bases). The germline gives CDR1 SGHVS, CDR2 FQNEAQ. V lost 5 bases to trimming and J lost 8 bases, with 16 bases between them. The CDR3 has 13 amino acids. CDR3 in amino acids: CASSLTSTSQQYV. DNA for the CDR3: TGTGCCAGCAGCCTTACCTCCACTAGCCAGCAGTACGTC.

This clone has a single count. The V call is TRBV11-2, the J call TRBJ2-7, with TRBD2 as a possible D gene (5 bases). V dropped 2 bases and J dropped 3 bases, with 11 bases sitting between them. This CDR3 region has 14 residues. CDR1 is SGHAT and CDR2 is FQNNGV in the germline V gene. CDR3 nucleotide sequence: TGTGCCAGCAGCTTATTTAACCGGGACTACGAGCAGTACTTC. Residues: CASSLFNRDYEQYF. The entire variable domain, with the rest obtained from reference TRBV11-2 and TRBJ2-7, is as follows: EAGVAQSPRYKIIEKRQSVAFWCNPISGHATLYWYQQILGQGPKLLIQFQNNGVVDDSQLPKDRFSAERLKGVDSTLKIQPAKLEDSAVYLCASSLFNRDYEQYFGPGTRLTVT.

The gene calls are TRBV5-4 and TRBJ2-5; no firm D call. V dropped 4 bases and J dropped 5 bases, with 12 bases sitting between them. The length of the CDR3 is 13 residues. The germline gives CDR1 SGHNT, CDR2 YYREEE (reference sequence). The CDR3: CASSAVGDETQYF. The CDR3, as DNA: TGTGCCAGCAGCGCCGTGGGTGACGAGACCCAGTACTTC.

The V and J genes are TRBV5-6 and TRBJ1-3; unclear D gene. The V gene's germline CDR1 is SGHDT and CDR2 YYEEEE. The V and J ends lost 4 bases and 4 bases respectively, with 6 bases between them. The CDR3 contains 12 residues. The CDR3 loop is CASSRYGNTIYF. The DNA of the CDR3 is TGTGCCAGCAGCCGGTACGGAAACACCATATATTTT.

This chain joins TRBV11-2 and TRBJ1-5; perhaps TRBD1 as D (6 bases). CDR1 is SGHAT and CDR2 is FQNNGV in the germline V gene. V shed 5 bases and J shed 8 bases, with 19 bases lying between them. The CDR3 consists of 15 residues. Here the CDR3 reads CASSLRKGVGEPQHF. CDR3 nucleotide sequence: TGTGCCAGCAGCCTCAGGAAGGGGGTCGGGGAGCCCCAGCATTTT.

V usage is TRBV19 and J usage is TRBJ2-7; perhaps TRBD2 as D (5 bases). V was pared by 6 bases and J by 2 bases, with 11 bases between. Germline CDR1 reads LNHDA; CDR2 reads SQIVND (reference sequence). The CDR3 runs to 13 residues. The CDR3: CASRGASTYEQYF. CDR3 coding DNA: TGTGCCAGTAGGGGAGCTAGTACCTACGAGCAGTACTTC.

The CDR3 bases are TGCGCCAGCAGCTTGGGACTAGCCGTTGAGCAGTTCTTC. It translates to CASSLGLAVEQFF. V gene TRBV5-1 combines with J gene TRBJ2-1, with 7 bases lining up with TRBD2. Trimming removed 0 bases from V and 9 bases from J; junction bases left unmatched: 3. The CDR3 runs to 13 residues. Per the germline V gene, CDR1 is SGHRS and CDR2 is YFSETQ.

The gene calls are TRBV6-2 or TRBV6-3 and TRBJ2-1; 8 nucleotides align to TRBD1. Germline values: CDR1 MNHEY, CDR2 SVGEGT. The CDR3 is made up of 15 amino acids. V lost 2 bases, J lost 4 bases, and 4 bases stayed unmatched. The CDR3 nucleotides are TGTGCCAGCAGTTACCCGGGACAGGTATACAATGAGCAGTTCTTC. Its protein is CASSYPGQVYNEQFF.

This chain joins TRBV7-9 and TRBJ1-1; the match to TRBD1 covers 9 bases. Germline trimming cut 4 bases from V and 7 bases from J; bases unmatched to any gene: 13. Germline V gives CDR1 SEHNR, CDR2 FQNEAQ (reference sequence). The CDR3 contains 16 residues. CDR3 sequence reads: CASSSRSGTGNVEAFF. CDR3 nucleotides: TGTGCCAGCAGCTCTAGATCCGGGACAGGGAATGTTGAAGCTTTCTTT.

The rearrangement links TRBV19 to TRBJ1-5; D unresolved. The CDR3 is 13 amino acids. The V gene's germline CDR1 is LNHDA and CDR2 SQIVND (reference sequence). Trimming removed 1 base from V and 4 bases from J, with 5 bases in between. Here the CDR3 reads CASSIGFNQPQHF. The CDR3 coding sequence is TGTGCCAGTAGTATAGGGTTTAATCAGCCCCAGCATTTT. Full variable domain (rest looked up from reference TRBV19 and TRBJ1-5): DGGITQSPKYLFRKEGQNVTLSCEQNLNHDAMYWYRQDPGQGLRLIYYSQIVNDFQKGDIAEGYSVSREKKESFPLTVTSAQKNPTAFYLCASSIGFNQPQHFGDGTRLSIL.

This clone occurred a few times. The J gene is TRBJ2-7, the V gene TRBV15; tentatively, D is TRBD2 (5 bases). This CDR3 has 15 amino acids. The germline V gene has CDR1 LNHNV and CDR2 YYDKDF (reference sequence). V lost 2 bases and J 0 bases, leaving 11 bases between the germline ends. The CDR3 coding sequence is TGTGCCACCAGCAGATCAACGGGGAGCTCCTACGAGCAGTACTTC. This gives the protein CATSRSTGSSYEQYF.

The genes are TRBV28 and TRBJ2-7; D is unresolved. The V gene's germline CDR1 is MDHEN and CDR2 SYDVKM. The CDR3 loop spans 14 amino acids. Trimming took off 4 bases at V and 6 bases at J, with 16 bases between the two ends. CDR3 DNA sequence: TGTGCCAGCAGTTCCCCCGGAAAAGCAACCGAGCAGTACGTC. Amino acids: CASSSPGKATEQYV.

The CDR3 coding sequence is TGTGCCAGTAGTACTCGGGACAGGGTTTTCGGCACTGAAGCTTTCTTT. This translates into CASSTRDRVFGTEAFF. The V and J genes are TRBV19 and TRBJ1-1; 9 positions agree with TRBD1. Germline-derived CDR1 and CDR2 are LNHDA and SQIVND (reference sequence). This CDR3 comprises 16 residues. V shed 4 bases and J 4 bases; nucleotides not matched to a gene: 10.

The chain joins TRBV6-1 to TRBJ1-1; D is uncertain. V lost 3 bases and J lost 0, with 17 bases in between. Germline CDR1 MNHNS, CDR2 SASEGT. CDR3 length: 17 amino acids. This CDR3 is CASSDGGRRALNTEAFF. The CDR3 DNA is TGTGCCAGCAGTGATGGAGGGCGGAGGGCCCTGAACACTGAAGCTTTCTTT.

V usage is TRBV19 and J usage is TRBJ2-3; either TRBD1 or TRBD2 may fit D (6 bases each). The V end was cut by 8 bases, the J end by 1 base, with 19 bases between. Germline CDR1 is LNHDA and CDR2 is SQIVND (reference sequence). CDR3 length: 16 residues. CDR3 DNA: TGTGCCAGTTCGATGCGGGGCAGGGGAGGCACAGATACGCAGTATTTT. It specifies CASSMRGRGGTDTQYF.

The CDR3 protein is CASSQMTGLNTEAFF. The CDR3 coding sequence is TGCGCCAGCAGCCAAATGACAGGCCTGAACACTGAAGCTTTCTTT. The V and J genes are TRBV4-1 and TRBJ1-1; TRBD1 might be the D (6 bases). This CDR3 is built from 15 residues. CDR1 MGHRA and CDR2 YSYEKL come from the germline V gene. V lost 2 bases and J lost 0, with 10 bases in between.

This clone was found a few times. This chain joins TRBV2 and TRBJ1-5; a possible D gene is TRBD1 (5 bases). This CDR3 has 14 residues. Trimming shortened V by 6 bases and J by 4 bases, and 13 bases separated the two germline ends. CDR1 and CDR2 (germline): SNHLY, FYNNEI. The CDR3 loop is CASSQLGGNQPQHF. The CDR3, as DNA: TGTGCCAGCAGCCAATTGGGGGGGAATCAGCCCCAGCATTTT.

V and J are TRBV19 and TRBJ1-2; a possible D gene is TRBD1 (5 bases). There are 15 residues in the CDR3. Germline CDR1 is LNHDA and CDR2 is SQIVND (reference sequence). V was trimmed by 5 bases and J by 4 bases, leaving 17 bases between them. The CDR3 bases are TGTGCCAGTAGTTTATTGCGGGGCGCTGGCTATGGCTACACCTTC. It specifies CASSLLRGAGYGYTF.

The genes are TRBV29-1 and TRBJ1-4; 9 bases agree with TRBD1. Losses at the gene ends were 6 bases for V and 6 bases for J; bases not matched to a gene: 8. Germline CDR1 reads SQVTM; CDR2 reads ANQGSEA. The CDR3 consists of 14 residues. This CDR3 is CSVAGTGMDEKLFF. CDR3 nucleotides: TGCAGCGTCGCAGGGACAGGGATGGATGAAAAACTGTTTTTT.

The chain is built from TRBV11-3 and TRBJ1-3; D ambiguous. The CDR3 extends over 13 amino acids. Trimming left V 1 base short and J 4 bases short, with 5 bases between. Germline V lookup: CDR1 SGHNT, CDR2 YENEEA. The CDR3 loop reads CASSLGHGNTIYF. The CDR3 DNA reads TGTGCCAGCAGCTTAGGGCACGGAAACACCATATATTTT.

The V and J genes are TRBV29-1 and TRBJ2-2; D may be TRBD1 (6 bases). Germline assignment: CDR1 SQVTM and CDR2 ANQGSEA. The CDR3 consists of 15 residues. The V gene lost 7 bases and the J gene lost 4 bases, with 19 bases spanning the gap. This CDR3 is CSASLGTPLTGELFF. CDR3 nucleotide sequence: TGCAGCGCCTCCCTCGGGACACCTCTCACCGGGGAGCTGTTTTTT.

This clone was observed once. The chain combines TRBV4-2 with TRBJ1-2; 12 bases match TRBD1. The J segment lost 4 bases and the V segment lost 4 bases, leaving 4 bases of the junction unmatched. This CDR3 region has 15 residues. The germline V gene has CDR1 LGHNA and CDR2 YNFKEQ. The DNA for the CDR3 is TGTGCCAGCAGCCTGTTGGGACAGGGGGCCTATGGCTACACCTTC. Encoded protein: CASSLLGQGAYGYTF.

The chain uses TRBV27 and TRBJ2-7, with 7 bases lining up with TRBD2. V was pared by 7 bases and J by 5 bases, with 11 bases of the junction left unmatched. The germline V gene has CDR1 MNHEY and CDR2 SMNVEV (reference sequence). The length of the CDR3 is 14 residues. The CDR3 spells CASMWTGGLNEQYF. The CDR3, as DNA: TGTGCCAGCATGTGGACGGGAGGCCTAAACGAGCAGTACTTC.

The chain links TRBV12-3 or TRBV12-4 to TRBJ1-6; D perhaps matches TRBD1 (5 bases). Trimming stripped 6 bases from V and 9 bases from J, with 6 bases between. The CDR3 runs to 11 residues. The CDR3 loop reads CASRGRSPLHF. The CDR3, as DNA: TGTGCCAGCAGGGGGCGTTCACCCCTCCACTTT.

The chain uses TRBV6-5 and TRBJ1-1; D may be TRBD1 (5 bases). Germline CDR1 is MNHEY and CDR2 is SVGAGI. The length of the CDR3 is 14 residues. V lost 2 bases and J 5 bases, leaving 12 bases between the germline ends. CDR3 DNA: TGTGCCAGCAGTTACAGGGGCCCATATACTGAAGCTTTCTTT. It encodes CASSYRGPYTEAFF.